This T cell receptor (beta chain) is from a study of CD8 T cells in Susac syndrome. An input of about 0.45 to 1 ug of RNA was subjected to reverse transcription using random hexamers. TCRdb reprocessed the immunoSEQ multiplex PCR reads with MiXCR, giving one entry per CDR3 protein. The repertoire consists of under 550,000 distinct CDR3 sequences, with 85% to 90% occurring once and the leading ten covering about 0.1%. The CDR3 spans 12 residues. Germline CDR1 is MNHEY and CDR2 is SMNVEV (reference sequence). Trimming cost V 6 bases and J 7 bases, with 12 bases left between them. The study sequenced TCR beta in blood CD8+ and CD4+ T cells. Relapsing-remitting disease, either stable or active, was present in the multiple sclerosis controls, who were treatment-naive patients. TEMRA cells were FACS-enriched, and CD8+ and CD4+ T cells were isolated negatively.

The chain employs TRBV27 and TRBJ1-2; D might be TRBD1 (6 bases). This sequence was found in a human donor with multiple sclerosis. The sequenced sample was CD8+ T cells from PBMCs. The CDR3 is CASSAQGGGYTF. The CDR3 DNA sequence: TGTGCCAGCAGCGCCCAAGGGGGTGGCTACACCTTC.